This T cell receptor (beta chain) was observed in a study of T cells after yellow fever vaccination. Study-wide points: Post-booster samples contained most primary-vaccination clones (about 95% CD4, around 90% CD8).

Trimming left V 5 bases short and J 10 bases short, with 14 bases between. The germline V gene encodes CDR1 SGHTA and CDR2 FQGNSA. The CDR3 is 12 residues long. This clonotype was seen more than once but under ten times. Its antigen is unknown. TCRdb redid the calling of the 5' RACE reads with MiXCR, one entry per CDR3 protein. The table has 110,000 to 150,000 distinct CDR3 sequences, just over 6.5% seen once. The receptor comes from a man aged 30-40 years who received the YFV17D yellow fever vaccine. This chain links TRBV7-2 with TRBJ2-5, with D perhaps TRBD1 (7 bases). The source material was CD4+ T cells sorted from PBMCs, sampled 10 days after the yellow fever booster vaccination. For the CDR3, the DNA is TGTGCCAGCAGCCGGAGGGGACAGAACCAGTACTTC. Protein sequence: CASSRRGQNQYF.